Listed here are 6 T cell receptor beta chains from one sample, sequenced in a study of cytomegalovirus exposure and HLA in healthy donors. Researchers ran the PCR with 60 Vbeta and 13 Jbeta primers. Measured with immunoSEQ multiplex PCR; TCRdb has only the in-frame clones, and not every one. The sample records some 150,000 clones, about four fifths being singletons. Sample: PBMCs. Receptors originate from a woman under 30 in good health and CMV-seronegative.

The chain links TRBV29-1 to TRBJ1-1, with D uncertain. Germline lookup yields CDR1 SQVTM and CDR2 ANQGSEA. With 7 bases removed from V and 4 bases from J, the gap between germline ends came to 13 bases. CDR3 length: 12 amino acids. In DNA, the CDR3 is TGCAGCGCTTTTCCCGACATCACTGAAGCTTTCTTT. Translation gives CSAFPDITEAFF.

The chain combines TRBV9 with TRBJ2-7, with 8 bases identical to TRBD2. Trimming at V came to 1 base and at J to 3 bases, leaving 9 bases not matched to a gene. The CDR3 sequence is 16 residues long. Germline values: CDR1 SGDLS, CDR2 YYNGEE. The CDR3 region is CASSVPRTSRNYEQYF. DNA of the CDR3: TGTGCCAGCAGCGTACCCAGGACTAGCCGTAACTACGAGCAGTACTTC.

The V call is TRBV28, the J call TRBJ2-1; 11 bases are a match to TRBD2. Unmatched junction bases numbered 9, after V lost 3 bases and J lost 5 bases. This CDR3 contains 17 residues. Germline CDR1 reads MDHEN; CDR2 reads SYDVKM. CDR3 sequence: CASSFLAGGATNNEQFF. The DNA for the CDR3 is TGTGCCAGCAGTTTTTTAGCGGGAGGGGCCACGAACAATGAGCAGTTCTTC.

The rearrangement uses TRBV6-5 and TRBJ2-7, with a possible D match to TRBD1 (5 bases). Germline V lookup: CDR1 MNHEY, CDR2 SVGAGI. V lost 6 bases, J lost 6 bases, and 12 bases lay in between. The CDR3 runs 12 residues. CDR3 residues: CASRRRVGEQYF. CDR3 nucleotides: TGTGCCAGCAGACGCAGGGTCGGCGAGCAGTACTTC.

The chain is built from TRBV7-6 and TRBJ1-1; weak D call: TRBD1 (5 bases). The germline CDR1 and CDR2 sequences are SGHVS and FNYEAQ. The CDR3 has 14 amino acids. The V end lost 1 base, the J end lost 0 bases, and 6 bases lay between the germline ends. CDR3 DNA: TGTGCCAGCAGCTTAGGGGGGGTGAACACTGAAGCTTTCTTT. Translating gives CASSLGGVNTEAFF.

The chain combines TRBV18 with TRBJ2-1, with TRBD2 identical over 13 bases. Germline V CDR1 and CDR2: KGHSH, LQKENI. The V and J ends lost 8 bases and 4 bases, in that order; junction bases with no gene match: 8. The CDR3 runs to 16 residues. For the CDR3, the DNA is TGTGCCAGCACCCTGAAGGGACTAGCGGGGTACAATGAGCAGTTCTTC. It translates to CASTLKGLAGYNEQFF.